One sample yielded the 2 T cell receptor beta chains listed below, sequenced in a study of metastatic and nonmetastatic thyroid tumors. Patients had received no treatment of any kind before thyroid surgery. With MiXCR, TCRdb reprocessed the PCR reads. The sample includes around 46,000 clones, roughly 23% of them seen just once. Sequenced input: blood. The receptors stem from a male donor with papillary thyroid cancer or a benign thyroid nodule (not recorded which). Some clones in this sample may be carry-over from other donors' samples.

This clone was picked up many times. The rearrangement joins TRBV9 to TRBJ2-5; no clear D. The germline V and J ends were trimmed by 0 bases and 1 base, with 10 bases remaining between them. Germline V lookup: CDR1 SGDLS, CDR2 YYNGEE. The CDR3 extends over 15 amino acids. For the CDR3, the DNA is TGTGCCAGCAGCGTAGAAGGGCAGAGCCAAGAGACCCAGTACTTC. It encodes CASSVEGQSQETQYF.

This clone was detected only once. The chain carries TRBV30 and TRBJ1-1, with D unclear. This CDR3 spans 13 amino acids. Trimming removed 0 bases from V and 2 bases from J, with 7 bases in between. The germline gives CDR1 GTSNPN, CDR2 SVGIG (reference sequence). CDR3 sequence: CAWSVKGNTEAFF. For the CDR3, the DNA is TGTGCCTGGAGTGTAAAGGGAAACACTGAAGCTTTCTTT. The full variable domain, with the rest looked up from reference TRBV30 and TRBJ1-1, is SQTIHQWPATLVQPVGSPLSLECTVEGTSNPNLYWYRQAAGRGLQLLFYSVGIGQISSEVPQNLSASRPQDRQFILSSKKLLLSDSGFYLCAWSVKGNTEAFFGQGTRLTVV.